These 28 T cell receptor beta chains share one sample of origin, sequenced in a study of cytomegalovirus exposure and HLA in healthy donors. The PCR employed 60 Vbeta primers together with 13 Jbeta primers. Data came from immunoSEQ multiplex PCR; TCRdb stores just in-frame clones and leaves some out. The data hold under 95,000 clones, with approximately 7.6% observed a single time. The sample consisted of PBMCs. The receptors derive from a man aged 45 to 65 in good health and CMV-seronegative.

CDR3 sequence reads: CASTDSGGAGIQYF. The DNA for the CDR3 is TGTGCCAGCACAGATAGCGGGGGGGCCGGCATTCAGTACTTC. The chain carries TRBV5-4 and TRBJ2-4, with 11 bases fitting TRBD2. This CDR3 spans 14 amino acids. CDR1 and CDR2 (germline): SGHNT, YYREEE (reference sequence). Trimming at V came to 6 bases and at J to 9 bases, leaving 8 bases not matched to a gene.

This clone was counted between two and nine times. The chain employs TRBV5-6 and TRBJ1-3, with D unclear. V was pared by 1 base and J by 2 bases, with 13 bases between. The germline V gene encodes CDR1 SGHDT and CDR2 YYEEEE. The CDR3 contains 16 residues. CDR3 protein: CASSLRFRRAGNTIYF. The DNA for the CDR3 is TGTGCCAGCAGCTTGAGGTTCAGGAGGGCTGGAAACACCATATATTTT.

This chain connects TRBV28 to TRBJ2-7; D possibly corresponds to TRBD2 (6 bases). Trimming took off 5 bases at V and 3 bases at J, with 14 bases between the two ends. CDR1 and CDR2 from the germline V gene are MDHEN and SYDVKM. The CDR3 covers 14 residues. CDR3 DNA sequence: TGTGCCAGCAGTCCCGGGACTGTCGGCTACGAGCAGTACTTC. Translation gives CASSPGTVGYEQYF.

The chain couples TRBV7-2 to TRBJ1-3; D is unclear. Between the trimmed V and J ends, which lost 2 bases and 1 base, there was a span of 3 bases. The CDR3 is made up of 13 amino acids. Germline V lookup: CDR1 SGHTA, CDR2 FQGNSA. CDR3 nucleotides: TGTGCCAGCAGCTTACAATCTGGAAACACCATATATTTT. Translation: CASSLQSGNTIYF.

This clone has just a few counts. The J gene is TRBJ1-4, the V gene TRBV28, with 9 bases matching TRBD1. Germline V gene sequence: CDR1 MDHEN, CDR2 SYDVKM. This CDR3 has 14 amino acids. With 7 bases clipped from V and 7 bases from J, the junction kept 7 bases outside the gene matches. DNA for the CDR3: TGTGCCAGCAACCGGGACAGGGTCATTGAAAAACTGTTTTTT. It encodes CASNRDRVIEKLFF.

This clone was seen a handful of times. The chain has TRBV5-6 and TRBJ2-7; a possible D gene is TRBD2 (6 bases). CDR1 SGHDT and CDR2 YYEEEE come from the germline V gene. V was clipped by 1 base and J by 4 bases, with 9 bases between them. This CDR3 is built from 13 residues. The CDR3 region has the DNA TGTGCCAGCAGCTTGTACGGGAGTTACGAGCAGTACTTC. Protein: CASSLYGSYEQYF. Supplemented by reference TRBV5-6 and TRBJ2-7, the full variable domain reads DAGVTQSPTHLIKTRGQQVTLRCSPKSGHDTVSWYQQALGQGPQFIFQYYEEEERQRGNFPDRFSGHQFPNYSSELNVNALLLGDSALYLCASSLYGSYEQYFGPGTRLTVT.

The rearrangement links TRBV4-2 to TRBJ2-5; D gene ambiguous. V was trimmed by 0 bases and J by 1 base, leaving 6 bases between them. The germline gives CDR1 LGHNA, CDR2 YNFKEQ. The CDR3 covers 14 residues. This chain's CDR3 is CASSQDSSQETQYF. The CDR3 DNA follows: TGTGCCAGCAGCCAAGATTCCAGCCAAGAGACCCAGTACTTC.

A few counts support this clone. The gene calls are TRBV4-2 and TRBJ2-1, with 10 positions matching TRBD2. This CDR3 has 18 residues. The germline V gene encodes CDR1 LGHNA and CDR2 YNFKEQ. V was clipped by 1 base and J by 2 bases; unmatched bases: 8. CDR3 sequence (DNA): TGTGCCAGCAGCCAAGGGGGTAGCGGGAGGCCGACCTACAATGAGCAGTTCTTC. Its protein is CASSQGGSGRPTYNEQFF.

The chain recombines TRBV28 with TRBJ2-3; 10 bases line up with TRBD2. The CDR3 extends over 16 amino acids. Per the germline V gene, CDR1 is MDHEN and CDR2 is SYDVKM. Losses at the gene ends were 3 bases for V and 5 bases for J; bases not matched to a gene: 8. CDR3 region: CASSFVLAGEKDTQYF. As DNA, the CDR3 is TGTGCCAGCAGTTTTGTTCTAGCGGGAGAAAAAGATACGCAGTATTTT.

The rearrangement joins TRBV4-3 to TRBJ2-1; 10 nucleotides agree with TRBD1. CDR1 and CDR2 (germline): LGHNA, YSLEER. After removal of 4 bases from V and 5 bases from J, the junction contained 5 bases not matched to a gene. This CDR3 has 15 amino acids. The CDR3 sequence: CASSLRQGAHNEQFF. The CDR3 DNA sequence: TGCGCCAGCAGCCTTCGACAGGGGGCCCACAATGAGCAGTTCTTC.

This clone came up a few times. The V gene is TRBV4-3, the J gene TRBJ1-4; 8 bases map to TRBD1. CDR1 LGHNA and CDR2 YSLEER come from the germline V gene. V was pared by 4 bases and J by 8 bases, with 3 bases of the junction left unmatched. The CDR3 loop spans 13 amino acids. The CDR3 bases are TGCGCCAGCAGCCCAGGGGGCTGGGAAAAACTGTTTTTT. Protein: CASSPGGWEKLFF.

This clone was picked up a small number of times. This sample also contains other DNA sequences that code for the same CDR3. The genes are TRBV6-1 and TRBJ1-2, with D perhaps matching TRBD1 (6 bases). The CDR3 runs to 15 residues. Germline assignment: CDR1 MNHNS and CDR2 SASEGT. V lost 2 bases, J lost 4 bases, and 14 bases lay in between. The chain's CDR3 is CASSEQWGGAYGYTF. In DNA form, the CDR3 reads TGTGCCAGCAGTGAACAGTGGGGGGGGGCCTATGGCTACACCTTC.

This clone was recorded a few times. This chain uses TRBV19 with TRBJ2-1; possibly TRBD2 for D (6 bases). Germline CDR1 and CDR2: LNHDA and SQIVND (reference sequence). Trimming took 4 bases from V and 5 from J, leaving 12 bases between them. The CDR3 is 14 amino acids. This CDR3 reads CASSTGLRHNEQFF. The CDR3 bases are TGTGCCAGTAGTACGGGACTGCGCCACAATGAGCAGTTCTTC.

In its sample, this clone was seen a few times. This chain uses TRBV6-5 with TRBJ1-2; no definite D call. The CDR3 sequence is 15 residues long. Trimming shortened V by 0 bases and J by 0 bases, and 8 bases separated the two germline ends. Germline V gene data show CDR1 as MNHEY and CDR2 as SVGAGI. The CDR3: CASSYSRGSNYGYTF. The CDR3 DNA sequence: TGTGCCAGCAGTTACTCGAGAGGGTCTAACTATGGCTACACCTTC.

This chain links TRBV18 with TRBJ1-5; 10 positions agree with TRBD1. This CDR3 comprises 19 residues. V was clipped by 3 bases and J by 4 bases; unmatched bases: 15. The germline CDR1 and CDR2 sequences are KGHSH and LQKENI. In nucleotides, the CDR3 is TGTGCCAGCTCACCTTCGGGACAGGGGTCTATAGAATTGAATCAGCCCCAGCATTTT. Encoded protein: CASSPSGQGSIELNQPQHF.

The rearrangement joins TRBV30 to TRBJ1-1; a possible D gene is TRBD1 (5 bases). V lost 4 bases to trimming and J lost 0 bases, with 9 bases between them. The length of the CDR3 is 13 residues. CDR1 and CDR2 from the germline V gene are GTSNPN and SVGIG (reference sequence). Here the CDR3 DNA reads TGTGCCTGGACAGGGCTACTGAACACTGAAGCTTTCTTT. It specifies CAWTGLLNTEAFF.

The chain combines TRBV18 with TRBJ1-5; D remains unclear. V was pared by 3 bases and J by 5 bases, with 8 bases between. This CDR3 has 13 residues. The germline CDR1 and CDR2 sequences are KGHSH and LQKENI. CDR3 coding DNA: TGTGCCAGCTCACCCGGCGGGGATCAGCCCCAGCATTTT. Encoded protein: CASSPGGDQPQHF.

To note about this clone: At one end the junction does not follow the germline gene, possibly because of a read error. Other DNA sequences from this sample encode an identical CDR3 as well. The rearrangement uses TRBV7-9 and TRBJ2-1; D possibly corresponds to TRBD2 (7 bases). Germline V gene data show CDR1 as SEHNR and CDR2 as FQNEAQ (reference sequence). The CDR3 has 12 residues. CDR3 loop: CASSLGGGDKFF. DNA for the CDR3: TGTGCAAGCAGCTTAGGGGGAGGGGATAAGTTCTTC.

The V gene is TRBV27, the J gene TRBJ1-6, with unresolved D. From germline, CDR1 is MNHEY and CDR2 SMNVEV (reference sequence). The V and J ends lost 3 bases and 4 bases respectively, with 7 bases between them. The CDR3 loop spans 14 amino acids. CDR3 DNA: TGTGCCAGCAGTTTCCAGGTTTATAATTCACCCCTCCACTTT. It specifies CASSFQVYNSPLHF.

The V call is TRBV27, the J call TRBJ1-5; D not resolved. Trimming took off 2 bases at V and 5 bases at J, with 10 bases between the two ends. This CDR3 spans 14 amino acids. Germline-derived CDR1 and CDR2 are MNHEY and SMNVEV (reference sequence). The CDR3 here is CASSLGRRDQPQHF. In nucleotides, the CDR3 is TGTGCCAGCAGTTTAGGCAGGCGAGATCAGCCCCAGCATTTT.

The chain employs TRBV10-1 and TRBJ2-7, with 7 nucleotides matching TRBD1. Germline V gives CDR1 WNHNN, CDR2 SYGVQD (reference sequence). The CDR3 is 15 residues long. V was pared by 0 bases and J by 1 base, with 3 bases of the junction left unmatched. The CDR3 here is CASSESGQRSYEQYF. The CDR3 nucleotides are TGCGCCAGCAGTGAGTCGGGACAGCGGTCCTACGAGCAGTACTTC.

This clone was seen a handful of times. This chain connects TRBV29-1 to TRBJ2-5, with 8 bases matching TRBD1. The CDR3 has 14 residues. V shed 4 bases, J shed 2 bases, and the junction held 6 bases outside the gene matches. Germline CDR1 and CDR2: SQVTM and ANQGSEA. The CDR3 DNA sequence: TGCAGCGTTGGAACAGGGGGAACGCAAGAGACCCAGTACTTC. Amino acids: CSVGTGGTQETQYF. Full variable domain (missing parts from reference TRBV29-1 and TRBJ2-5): SAVISQKPSRDICQRGTSLTIQCQVDSQVTMMFWYRQQPGQSLTLIATANQGSEATYESGFVIDKFPISRPNLTFSTLTVSNMSPEDSSIYLCSVGTGGTQETQYFGPGTRLLVL.

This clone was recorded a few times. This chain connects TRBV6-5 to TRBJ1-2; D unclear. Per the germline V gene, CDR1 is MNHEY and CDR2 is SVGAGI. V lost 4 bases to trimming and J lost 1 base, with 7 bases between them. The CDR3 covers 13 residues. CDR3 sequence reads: CASSLSDNYGYTF. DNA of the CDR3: TGTGCCAGCAGTTTAAGCGATAACTATGGCTACACCTTC.

This chain's CDR3 is CASSSGPLYEQYF. DNA of the CDR3: TGTGCCAGCAGTAGTGGCCCACTATACGAGCAGTACTTC. The genes are TRBV28 and TRBJ2-7; no clear D gene. The V and J ends lost 5 bases and 4 bases respectively, with 12 bases between them. The CDR3 contains 13 residues. Looked up from germline, CDR1 is MDHEN and CDR2 is SYDVKM. Based on the CDR3 plus reference TRBV28 and TRBJ2-7, the full variable domain is DVKVTQSSRYLVKRTGEKVFLECVQDMDHENMFWYRQDPGLGLRLIYFSYDVKMKEKGDIPEGYSVSREKKERFSLILESASTNQTSMYLCASSSGPLYEQYFGPGTRLTVT.

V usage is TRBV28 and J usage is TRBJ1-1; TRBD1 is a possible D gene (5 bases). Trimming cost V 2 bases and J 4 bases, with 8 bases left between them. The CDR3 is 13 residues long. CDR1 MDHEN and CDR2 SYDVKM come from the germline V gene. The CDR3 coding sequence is TGTGCCAGCAGTTTAATAGGGGTCACTGAAGCTTTCTTT. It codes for CASSLIGVTEAFF.

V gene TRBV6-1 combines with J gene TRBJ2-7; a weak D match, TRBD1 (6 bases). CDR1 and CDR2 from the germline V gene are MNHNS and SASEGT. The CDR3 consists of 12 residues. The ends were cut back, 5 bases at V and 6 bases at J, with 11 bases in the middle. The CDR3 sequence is CASSMDRSEQYF. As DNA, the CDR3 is TGTGCCAGCAGTATGGACAGAAGCGAGCAGTACTTC.

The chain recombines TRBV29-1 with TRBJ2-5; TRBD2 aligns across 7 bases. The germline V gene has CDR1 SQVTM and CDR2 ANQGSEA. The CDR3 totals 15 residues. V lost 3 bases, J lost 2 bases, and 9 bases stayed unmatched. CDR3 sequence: CSVDDQRGWQETQYF. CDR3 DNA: TGCAGCGTTGATGATCAGCGGGGCTGGCAAGAGACCCAGTACTTC.

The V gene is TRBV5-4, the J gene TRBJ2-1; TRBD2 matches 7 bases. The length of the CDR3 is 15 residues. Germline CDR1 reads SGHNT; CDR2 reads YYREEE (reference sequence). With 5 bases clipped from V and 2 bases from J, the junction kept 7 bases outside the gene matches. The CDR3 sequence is CASSSSGVPYNEQFF. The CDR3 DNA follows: TGTGCCAGCAGTTCAAGCGGGGTCCCCTACAATGAGCAGTTCTTC.